This T cell receptor beta chain comes out of a study of OX40 agonist ivuxolimab in advanced cancers. For the wider study: Ivuxolimab was a fully human IgG2 agonistic monoclonal antibody targeting the costimulatory receptor OX40 (CD134). The point of sequencing TCRbeta in the periphery was to test whether ivuxolimab changed TCR sequence diversity and drove clonal T-cell expansion. Prior anti-PD-1, anti-PD-L1 or anti-CTLA-4 therapy was permitted, and about two fifths of dose-escalation patients had received checkpoint inhibitors. Partial responses occurred in three dose-escalation patients: two with cutaneous melanoma and one with hepatocellular carcinoma. Among the roughly 50 dose-escalation patients, some 19 had hepatocellular carcinoma, 15 or so melanoma, 9 renal cell carcinoma and 9 head and neck cancer. Intravenous ivuxolimab was administered to patients every 2 weeks at six dose levels: 0.01, 0.1, 0.3, 1.5, 3 and 10 mg/kg. In the dose-escalation cohort, around four fifths of patients were male, and the mean age was roughly 60 years, with a range of about 20 to 79. The monotherapy dose-escalation portion (N ≈ 50 patients) of the phase I ivuxolimab trial is reported in the paper. Study-level results and caveats: Antigen specificity was not determined for the clonally expanded peripheral T cells. Low levels of normalized T-cell clonal expansion were also shown by some nonresponding patients. At doses from 0.1 to 3.0 mg/kg, clonal expansion was seen in both CD4+ and CD8+ blood T cells between baseline and week 6. After ivuxolimab, CD8+ T cells had more expanded clones than CD4+ T cells on average. In the 0.1-3.0 mg/kg groups, partial responders had among the lowest normalized peripheral clonal expansion, particularly in CD8+ T cells.

V trim: 4 bases; J trim: 4 bases; unmatched bases: 7. The CDR3 spans 14 residues, from the cysteine through the phenylalanine. Only the CDR3 part of the read is kept: 42 bases, read in frame from the first base. The CDR1 and CDR2 encoded by the germline V gene (reference sequence) are SGHNT and YYREEE. This clone came up once. Its antigen specificity is not known. Within one base of it there is no much larger clone, and no base qualities were kept. The trial excluded patients who had a history of autoimmune disease or who were on systemic immunosuppression. In every dose cohort, peripheral blood was drawn for TCR sequencing at baseline, cycle 4 day 1, and cycle 7 day 1. Samples came from an open-label, multicenter, first-in-human phase I dose-escalation trial of ivuxolimab. The trial enrolled adults with locally advanced or metastatic head and neck squamous cell, hepatocellular, melanoma or renal cell carcinoma. Before TCR sequencing, CD4+ and CD8+ T cells were separately sorted from peripheral blood.

Genomic DNA was isolated from the sorted cells so that the TCRbeta CDR3 region could be sequenced. TCRbeta CDR3 regions were sequenced using the immunoSEQ Assay. TCRdb took over this immuneACCESS table, retaining in-frame rearrangements with V and J assigned. Such tables are incomplete; in checked studies, under half of the missing clones stem from an unresolved V gene, and the remainder is unexplained. In this sample the table shows more than 95,000 clones, around 92% of which occur a single time. Under 0.95% of the sample belongs to the ten largest clones. Specimen: CD4+ or CD8+ T cells sorted from blood, collected in a trial of the OX40 agonist ivuxolimab. Here the chain combines TRBV5-4 and TRBJ1-1, with 7 middle bases fitting TRBD1. This sequence originates from an adult with an advanced solid tumor such as melanoma, head and neck, liver or kidney cancer. The CDR3 reads CASSVKTGSTEAFF. The DNA sequence is TGTGCCAGCAGCGTGAAGACAGGGTCCACTGAAGCTTTCTTT. With all but the CDR3 taken from the reference TRBV5-4 and TRBJ1-1 genes, the full variable domain is: ETGVTQSPTHLIKTRGQQVTLRCSSQSGHNTVSWYQQALGQGPQFIFQYYREEENGRGNFPPRFSGLQFPNYSSELNVNALELDDSALYLCASSVKTGSTEAFFGQGTRLTVV.